The 18 T cell receptor beta chains below come from one sample, sequenced in a study of blood T cells in healthy people across ages. Primers used in a second PCR of about 7 to 12 cycles were a sample-barcoded 5' primer and a J-beta primer mix. TCRdb passed the 5' RACE reads through MiXCR, listing each CDR3 protein once. This sample has around 1,500,000 distinct CDR3 sequences, with roughly 28% found just once. What was sequenced was blood. Receptor source: a woman in her 30s in good health.

The rearrangement joins TRBV2 to TRBJ2-7; D uncertain. Trimming left V 6 bases short and J 6 bases short, with 9 bases between. The CDR3 sequence is 11 residues long. Germline lookup yields CDR1 SNHLY and CDR2 FYNNEI. CDR3: CASRRTGEQYF. The CDR3 DNA reads as TGTGCCAGCAGAAGGACCGGCGAGCAGTACTTC. Looking up the rest from reference TRBV2 and TRBJ2-7 gives the full variable domain: EPEVTQTPSHQVTQMGQEVILRCVPISNHLYFYWYRQILGQKVEFLVSFYNNEISEKSEIFDDQFSVERPDGSNFTLKIRSTKLEDSAMYFCASRRTGEQYFGPGTRLTVT.

This clonotype appeared a few times. This sequence joins TRBV20-1 and TRBJ2-1; possibly TRBD1 for D (6 bases). Trimming took off 5 bases at V and 9 bases at J, with 17 bases between the two ends. The CDR3 contains 13 residues. Germline CDR1 and CDR2: DFQATT and SNEGSKA (reference sequence). The CDR3 DNA sequence: TGCAGTGCTCCCCGGCCAGGGGCCGGTGAGCAGTTCTTC. Protein product: CSAPRPGAGEQFF.

V usage is TRBV11-3 and J usage is TRBJ2-1; TRBD1 is a possible D gene (5 bases). CDR1 and CDR2 from the germline V gene are SGHNT and YENEEA. The CDR3 is made up of 14 amino acids. The V end was cut by 7 bases, the J end by 9 bases, with 19 bases between. The CDR3 region is CASNIQTDLGEQFF. DNA of the CDR3: TGTGCCAGCAACATCCAGACAGACCTGGGTGAGCAGTTCTTC.

Many counts were recorded for this clonotype. This chain joins TRBV10-3 and TRBJ2-7; 9 bases match TRBD1. Germline loops: CDR1 ENHRY, CDR2 SYGVKD. J was trimmed by 6 bases and V by 6 bases; bases with no gene match: 6. This CDR3 is built from 13 residues. This CDR3 reads CAIRGDRVSEQYF. The CDR3, as DNA: TGTGCCATCAGGGGGGACAGGGTGAGCGAGCAGTACTTC.

This clonotype was found many times. The chain employs TRBV4-1 and TRBJ1-2, with D possibly being TRBD1 (5 bases). Trimming took 1 base from V and 5 from J, leaving 14 bases between them. Germline lookup yields CDR1 MGHRA and CDR2 YSYEKL. CDR3 length equals 15 residues. The CDR3: CASSQAIGHRYGYTF. CDR3 coding DNA: TGCGCCAGCAGCCAAGCTATCGGACACCGTTATGGCTACACCTTC.

The J gene is TRBJ2-6, the V gene TRBV15, with D unresolved. This CDR3 is 18 amino acids long. V lost 0 bases, J lost 5 bases, and 17 bases lay in between. CDR1 is LNHNV, CDR2 YYDKDF, per germline (reference sequence). The CDR3 sequence: CATSRDGRRALRANVLTF. The CDR3 DNA reads TGTGCCACCAGCAGAGATGGGCGTCGGGCCCTAAGGGCCAACGTCCTGACTTTC. Together with reference TRBV15 and TRBJ2-6, the CDR3 gives the full variable domain: DAMVIQNPRYQVTQFGKPVTLSCSQTLNHNVMYWYQQKSSQAPKLLFHYYDKDFNNEADTPDNFQSRRPNTSFCFLDIRSPGLGDTAMYLCATSRDGRRALRANVLTFGAGSRLTVL.

To note about this clonotype: A much larger clone differs by one base, so this may be a read error. V usage is TRBV10-3 and J usage is TRBJ2-7; TRBD1 matches at 7 bases. Germline CDR1 reads ENHRY; CDR2 reads SYGVKD. This CDR3 has 13 amino acids. CDR3 in DNA: TGTGCCGTCAGGGTAGGGGGCGACTACGAGCAGTACTTC. This translates into CAVRVGGDYEQYF.

This chain connects TRBV6-2 or TRBV6-3 to TRBJ2-7; TRBD2 is a possible D gene (7 bases). TRBJ2-4 matches the DNA end more closely, so the J call is doubtful. The CDR3 runs to 14 residues. CDR1 is MNHEY, CDR2 SVGEGT, per germline. In nucleotides, the CDR3 is TGTGCCAGCACCGAGGGGGGGGTGGTAGACATTCAGTACTTC. Its translation: CASTEGGVVDIQYF.

This clonotype turned up a few times. The J gene is TRBJ2-3, the V gene TRBV24-1, with 8 bases aligning to TRBD2. Trimming removed 4 bases from V and 2 bases from J; junction bases left unmatched: 7. The CDR3 length is 16 residues. Germline V gene data show CDR1 as KGHDR and CDR2 as SFDVKD. The CDR3 DNA follows: TGTGCCACCAGTGACCGGAGCGGGAGTAACACAGATACGCAGTATTTT. Protein product: CATSDRSGSNTDTQYF.

V gene TRBV6-6 combines with J gene TRBJ1-1, with D unresolved. The CDR3 runs 14 residues. Germline-derived CDR1 and CDR2 are MNHNY and SVGAGI (reference sequence). Trimming removed 2 bases from V and 4 bases from J, with 11 bases in between. The CDR3 spells CASSYRERATEAFF. CDR3 sequence (DNA): TGTGCCAGCAGTTACAGAGAAAGGGCCACTGAAGCTTTCTTT.

J is TRBJ2-1 and V is TRBV5-1; 14 nucleotides agree with TRBD2. The CDR3 covers 19 residues. Germline V gene sequence: CDR1 SGHRS, CDR2 YFSETQ. Germline trimming cut 4 bases from V and 5 bases from J; bases unmatched to any gene: 14. The CDR3 nucleotides read TGCGCCAGCAGCACAACGGACAGGGGGACTAGCGGGAGTCACAATGAGCAGTTCTTC. This sequence encodes CASSTTDRGTSGSHNEQFF. The whole variable domain, filled in from reference TRBV5-1 and TRBJ2-1, reads KAGVTQTPRYLIKTRGQQVTLSCSPISGHRSVSWYQQTPGQGLQFLFEYFSETQRNKGNFPGRFSGRQFSNSRSEMNVSTLELGDSALYLCASSTTDRGTSGSHNEQFFGPGTRLTVL.

A remark on this clonotype: This clone may be a read error of a much larger clone one base away. The rearrangement links TRBV20-1 to TRBJ2-7; tentatively, D is TRBD1 or TRBD2 (5 bases each). The CDR3 has 13 amino acids. CDR1 DFQATT and CDR2 SNEGSKA come from the germline V gene (reference sequence). The CDR3 DNA reads TGCAGTACTAGAAGACAGAACTCCTACGAGCAGTACTTC. It is translated as CSTRRQNSYEQYF.

The chain carries TRBV6-5 and TRBJ2-7, with D perhaps assigned TRBD1 or TRBD2 (5 bases each). The CDR3 is made up of 15 amino acids. The germline V gene has CDR1 MNHEY and CDR2 SVGAGI. Between the trimmed V and J ends, which lost 4 bases and 7 bases, there was a span of 20 bases. CDR3 loop: CASSSPGRTYNEQYF. CDR3 bases: TGTGCCAGCAGTTCGCCGGGACGGACCTACAATGAGCAGTACTTC.

This chain joins TRBV5-1 and TRBJ2-7; 7 bases fit TRBD2. Germline values: CDR1 SGHRS, CDR2 YFSETQ. V lost 2 bases, J lost 0 bases, and 8 bases stayed unmatched. The CDR3 runs 16 residues. CDR3 residues: CASSFGRGSGSYEQYF. CDR3 sequence (DNA): TGCGCCAGCAGCTTTGGGAGGGGATCAGGCTCCTACGAGCAGTACTTC.

The V call is TRBV3-1, the J call TRBJ2-1, with a weak D call TRBD1 (5 bases). This CDR3 has 16 residues. V lost 0 bases to trimming and J lost 8 bases, with 17 bases between them. Per the germline V gene, CDR1 is LGHDT and CDR2 is YNNKEL (reference sequence). The DNA of the CDR3 is TGTGCCAGCAGCCAAGATCTCCTTGGGGCGGCGGATGAGCAGTTCTTC. This sequence encodes CASSQDLLGAADEQFF.

This clonotype has more than one count but fewer than ten. The V call is TRBV5-1, the J call TRBJ1-4; TRBD1 aligns across 8 bases. V lost 0 bases and J lost 1; bases outside the gene matches: 11. The length of the CDR3 is 19 residues. Per germline, CDR1 SGHRS and CDR2 YFSETQ. The CDR3 coding sequence is TGCGCCAGCAGCTTGGATGACAGGGGTGGGACGGTAACTAATGAAAAACTGTTTTTT. Translation gives CASSLDDRGGTVTNEKLFF.

The sample holds many counts of this clonotype. V is TRBV7-6 and J is TRBJ1-2; D might be TRBD1 (6 bases). CDR3 size: 15 residues. Germline V gene data show CDR1 as SGHVS and CDR2 as FNYEAQ. V was clipped by 4 bases and J by 1 base, with 13 bases between them. The CDR3 here is CASSSTGTSNYGYTF. Here the CDR3 DNA reads TGTGCCAGCAGCTCAACCGGGACAAGTAACTATGGCTACACCTTC.

With respect to this clonotype: A junction boundary mismatches the germline segment, possibly from a read error. The rearrangement links TRBV24-1 to TRBJ2-3; tentatively, D is TRBD2 (5 bases). Germline CDR1 is KGHDR and CDR2 is SFDVKD. This CDR3 contains 14 residues. CDR3 sequence reads: CVTSDRDSTDTQYF. CDR3 DNA: TGTGTCACCAGTGATCGGGATTCCACAGATACGCAGTATTTT.